This T cell receptor beta chain emerged from a study of siplizumab effects on memory and regulatory T cells (dated by TCRdb to about 2019). About the study as a whole: The effect of the anti-CD2 antibody siplizumab on alloreactive T-cell subsets was examined in allogeneic mixed lymphocyte reactions constructed from human PBMCs. Here is what the overall study found, with its caveats: Whether proliferating Tregs from siplizumab cultures actually had suppressive function was not functionally confirmed. Unstimulated naive T cells appeared more diverse than memory T cells, and naive cells seemed to contribute substantially to the alloresponse. The cumulative frequency of alloreactive sequences that could be traced back to unstimulated CD4+ memory T cells was significantly reduced by siplizumab. In reactions with siplizumab, an average of roughly 69% of mappable alloreactive CD4+ clones were Treg-derived, compared with 25% to 30% in control reactions. Because sequences at frequencies below about 10^-5 were poorly captured, only a minor fraction of alloreactive clones could be mapped back to unstimulated subsets. A naive or memory phenotype could not be assigned to roughly 75-95% of proliferating CD4+ or CD8+ clones.

Comments on this clone: No cognate antigen has been identified for it. Base qualities are not at hand, and no much larger clone is one base apart.

Reading the germline V gene gives CDR1 SGHVS and CDR2 FQNEAQ. The germline V end is reduced by 4 bases and the J end by 9 bases; junction bases left unmatched: 9. Including the terminal cysteine and phenylalanine, the CDR3 comprises 16 residues. The read is trimmed to its CDR3 DNA, 48 bases read in frame from base 1. Library creation used the immunoSEQ multiplex PCR assay. Approximately 100,000 TCR templates per sample were assayed on the deep sequencing platform. Genomic DNA extracted from sorted T cells was used for TCRbeta CDR3 sequencing. On the authors' methods: The R programming language was used for clonal analysis of the TCRbeta CDR3 data. Alloreactive CD4+ and CD8+ clones were identified by comparing unstimulated samples to CFSE-low samples taken after the reaction. By matching sequences to the repertoires of sorted unstimulated Treg and non-Treg cells, each alloreactive CD4+ clone was assigned a regulatory or non-regulatory origin. TCRdb's version of the immuneACCESS table is confined to in-frame rearrangements and falls short of the full clone set. An unresolved V gene accounts for under half of the shortfall where checked; the remainder is of unknown origin. V and J calls plus clone size are reproduced from that table; the DNA served to infer D and trimming. The table for this sample lists tens of thousands of clones; 80% to 90% of them were counted only once. The ten largest clones represent around 1.6% of the sample.

Sorted unstimulated T cells, along with proliferating T cells recovered from mixed lymphocyte reactions, underwent TCRbeta CDR3 sequencing. Fresh whole blood from around eleven HLA-typed healthy donors served as the source for isolating PBMCs. To map where alloreactive clones came from, unstimulated CD4+ regulatory T cells were FACS-sorted. The rearranged segments are TRBV7-8 and TRBJ2-1; the junction holds 13 bases that match TRBD2. The sample was Tregs sorted from blood. The sequence was collected from a human donor in good health. The CDR3 sequence is CASSSLGTSGVGEQFF. The nucleotide sequence is given as TGTGCCAGCAGCTCCTTAGGGACTAGCGGGGTCGGTGAGCAGTTCTTC.